These T cell receptor beta chains were read from a single sample in a study of cytomegalovirus exposure and HLA in healthy donors. Sequenced by immunoSEQ multiplex PCR; TCRdb stores in-frame clones only, minus some. The repertoire includes about 62,000 clones, more than 85% of them detected once, and about 6.4% sits in the top ten. The material sequenced was PBMCs. These receptors were collected from a woman between 18 and 29 years old in good health and CMV-seropositive. CDR3s include the opening cysteine and the closing phenylalanine or tryptophan. A D gene is named only where the DNA matches it firmly. Only some rows state a clone size, as once, few, many or a class for expanded clones.

clone_size: .; v_call: TRBV19; d_call: .; j_call: TRBJ2-2; cdr3_nt: TGTGCCAGTAGTATACAGACGGGGTCCACCGGGGAGCTGTTTTTT; cdr3_aa: CASSIQTGSTGELFF
clone_size: .; v_call: TRBV7-6; d_call: TRBD1; j_call: TRBJ2-7; cdr3_nt: TGTGCCAGCAGCTTCAAGCAGGGGGACGAGCAGTACTTC; cdr3_aa: CASSFKQGDEQYF
clone_size: .; v_call: TRBV28; d_call: TRBD2; j_call: TRBJ2-7; cdr3_nt: TGTGCCAGCAGTTCCCGACTAGCGGGGGCCTTCTACGAGCAGTACTTC; cdr3_aa: CASSSRLAGAFYEQYF
clone_size: once; v_call: TRBV4-1; d_call: .; j_call: TRBJ2-1; cdr3_nt: TGCGCCAGCAGCCCCTCTTACAATGAGCAGTTCTTC; cdr3_aa: CASSPSYNEQFF
clone_size: .; v_call: TRBV19; d_call: .; j_call: TRBJ1-5; cdr3_nt: TGTGCCAGTAGGGGCGGGTCCGACTTTTATAGCAATCAGCCCCAGCATTTT; cdr3_aa: CASRGGSDFYSNQPQHF
clone_size: .; v_call: TRBV15; d_call: TRBD1; j_call: TRBJ2-2; cdr3_nt: TGTGCCACCAGCACCCTAAGGACAGGGCGGACCGGGGAGCTGTTTTTT; cdr3_aa: CATSTLRTGRTGELFF
clone_size: .; v_call: TRBV5-1; d_call: TRBD1; j_call: TRBJ1-1; cdr3_nt: TGCGCCAGCAGCCTACCCCGGGACAGGGACACTGAAGCTTTCTTT; cdr3_aa: CASSLPRDRDTEAFF
clone_size: medium-sized; v_call: TRBV28; d_call: TRBD1; j_call: TRBJ2-5; cdr3_nt: TGTGCCAGCAGTTTCTACCTGACAGGGATGAAAGAGACCCAGTACTTC; cdr3_aa: CASSFYLTGMKETQYF
clone_size: .; v_call: TRBV27; d_call: .; j_call: TRBJ2-1; cdr3_nt: TGTGCCAGCAGTTCGGGGTCTTGGGGGGATGAGCAGTTCTTC; cdr3_aa: CASSSGSWGDEQFF
clone_size: .; v_call: TRBV6-1; d_call: TRBD1; j_call: TRBJ1-2; cdr3_nt: TGTGCCAGCAGTGAAGCGGGGACAGCTACTGGCTACACCTTC; cdr3_aa: CASSEAGTATGYTF
clone_size: .; v_call: TRBV19; d_call: .; j_call: TRBJ2-5; cdr3_nt: TGTGCCAGTAGTATAAACCCCGGGGTGCCGGAGACCCAGTACTTC; cdr3_aa: CASSINPGVPETQYF
clone_size: once; v_call: TRBV19; d_call: .; j_call: TRBJ2-1; cdr3_nt: TGTGCCAGTAGTCCACCCCGGGACTGGCGGCTCAATGAGCAGTTCTTC; cdr3_aa: CASSPPRDWRLNEQFF
clone_size: .; v_call: TRBV27; d_call: TRBD2; j_call: TRBJ2-5; cdr3_nt: TGTGCCAGCAGTTCATTCACGGGACTAGCTGTAGAGACCCAGTACTTC; cdr3_aa: CASSSFTGLAVETQYF
clone_size: .; v_call: TRBV19; d_call: .; j_call: TRBJ1-2; cdr3_nt: TGTGCCAGCAGTCCGGCTAACTATGGCTACACCTTC; cdr3_aa: CASSPANYGYTF
clone_size: .; v_call: TRBV18; d_call: .; j_call: TRBJ2-1; cdr3_nt: TGTGCCAGCTCACCACAGGTTTGGGCTTACAATGAGCAGTTCTTC; cdr3_aa: CASSPQVWAYNEQFF
clone_size: .; v_call: TRBV7-2; d_call: .; j_call: TRBJ2-3; cdr3_nt: TGTGCCAGCAGCAAAGGGGGGGGGAGCACAGATACGCAGTATTTT; cdr3_aa: CASSKGGGSTDTQYF
clone_size: once; v_call: TRBV4-1; d_call: TRBD2; j_call: TRBJ2-7; cdr3_nt: TGCGCCAGCAGCCATCTAGCGGGGGTCCACGAGCAGTACTTC; cdr3_aa: CASSHLAGVHEQYF
clone_size: .; v_call: TRBV20-1; d_call: .; j_call: TRBJ1-5; cdr3_nt: TGCAGTGCTTTAGGGGGTCAGCCCCAGCATTTT; cdr3_aa: CSALGGQPQHF
clone_size: .; v_call: TRBV15; d_call: TRBD1; j_call: TRBJ1-6; cdr3_nt: TGTGCCACCAGCAGCCAGGACAGGGGTGGGTCATCCTATAATTCACCCCTCCACTTT; cdr3_aa: CATSSQDRGGSSYNSPLHF
clone_size: .; v_call: TRBV5-4; d_call: .; j_call: TRBJ1-1; cdr3_nt: TGTGCCAGCAGCCTCCTTATACAGCCAAACACTGAAGCTTTCTTT; cdr3_aa: CASSLLIQPNTEAFF
clone_size: .; v_call: TRBV5-1; d_call: TRBD2; j_call: TRBJ2-5; cdr3_nt: TGCGCCAGCAGCCTTAGCGGGGGTGGCGAGACCCAGTACTTC; cdr3_aa: CASSLSGGGETQYF
clone_size: .; v_call: TRBV11-2; d_call: .; j_call: TRBJ1-2; cdr3_nt: TGTGCCAGCAGCCTTAAGGGAGGCAACTATGGCTACACCTTC; cdr3_aa: CASSLKGGNYGYTF
clone_size: .; v_call: TRBV14; d_call: .; j_call: TRBJ2-2; cdr3_nt: TGTGCCAGCAGCCATAGGCGGCTGAACACCGGGGAGCTGTTTTTT; cdr3_aa: CASSHRRLNTGELFF
clone_size: .; v_call: TRBV4-3; d_call: .; j_call: TRBJ2-7; cdr3_nt: TGCGCCAGCAGCCAAGGGTTCGGCAGGGGGGACGGAGAGCAGTACTTC; cdr3_aa: CASSQGFGRGDGEQYF
clone_size: once; v_call: TRBV5-1; d_call: TRBD2; j_call: TRBJ2-3; cdr3_nt: TGCGCCAGCAGCTTGGGCTTAGCGGGAGATTCTACAGATACGCAGTATTTT; cdr3_aa: CASSLGLAGDSTDTQYF
clone_size: .; v_call: TRBV10-3; d_call: TRBD1; j_call: TRBJ1-5; cdr3_nt: TGTGCCACTGGGACAGGGTGGGATCAGCCCCAGCATTTT; cdr3_aa: CATGTGWDQPQHF